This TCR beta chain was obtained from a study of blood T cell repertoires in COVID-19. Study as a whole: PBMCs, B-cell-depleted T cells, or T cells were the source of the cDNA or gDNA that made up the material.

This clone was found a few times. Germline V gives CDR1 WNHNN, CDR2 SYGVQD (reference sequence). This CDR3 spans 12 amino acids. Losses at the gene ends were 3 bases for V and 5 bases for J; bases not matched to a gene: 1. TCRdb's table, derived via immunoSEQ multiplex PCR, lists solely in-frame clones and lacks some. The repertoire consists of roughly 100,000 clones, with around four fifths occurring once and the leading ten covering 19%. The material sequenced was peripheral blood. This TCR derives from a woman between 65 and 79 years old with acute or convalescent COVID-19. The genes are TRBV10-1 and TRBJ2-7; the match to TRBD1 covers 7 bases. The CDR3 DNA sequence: TGCGCCAGCAGTGACCAGGGGGACGAGCAGTACTTC. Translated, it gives CASSDQGDEQYF.